A selection of T cell receptor beta chains follows, all from one sample in a study of blood T cell repertoires in COVID-19. TCRdb's table, derived via immunoSEQ multiplex PCR, lists solely in-frame clones and lacks some. The sample gives about 120,000 clones, about 91% of which show up once; approximately 0.81% is in the top ten. Sample: peripheral blood. The receptors shown here come from a woman in her forties or fifties with active or convalescent COVID-19. The CDR3 runs from the conserved cysteine through the conserved F or W. Fields, in order: J gene, V gene, D gene, clone size, CDR3 DNA, CDR3 protein. The D gene is left open where the match is weak. Size is omitted from some rows. Given values are once, few, many or a class for expanded clones.

J: TRBJ2-7; V: TRBV3-1/TRBV3-2; D: TRBD2; size: -; DNA: TGTGCCAGCAGCCAAGATTGGGCGCGGGAGCGCTACGAGCAGTACTTC; CDR3: CASSQDWARERYEQYF
J: TRBJ1-2; V: TRBV12-2; D: -; size: -; DNA: TGTGCAAGTCGCTTAGATCCGAGGTATGGCTACACCTTC; CDR3: CASRLDPRYGYTF
J: TRBJ1-3; V: TRBV19; D: TRBD1; size: -; DNA: TGTGCCAGTATGCGTGCTCCGGGACAGGGTTATTTCTCTGGAAACACCATATATTTT; CDR3: CASMRAPGQGYFSGNTIYF
J: TRBJ2-2; V: TRBV15; D: -; size: -; DNA: TGTGCCACCAGCAGAGAGCGGGTACCCTTTTTAAACACCGGGGAGCTGTTTTTT; CDR3: CATSRERVPFLNTGELFF
J: TRBJ2-5; V: TRBV7-8; D: TRBD2; size: -; DNA: TGTGCCAGCAGCTTAGTGGTGTCTAGCGGGTTTGAGACCCAGTACTTC; CDR3: CASSLVVSSGFETQYF
J: TRBJ2-1; V: TRBV7-2; D: TRBD2; size: -; DNA: TGTGCCAGCAGCTTTAGCGGGAGCTCCACCTACAATGAGCAGTTCTTC; CDR3: CASSFSGSSTYNEQFF
J: TRBJ2-7; V: TRBV5-4; D: -; size: -; DNA: TGTGCCAGCATACGTAGCGGTTCCTACGAGCAGTACTTC; CDR3: CASIRSGSYEQYF
J: TRBJ1-4; V: TRBV5-3; D: -; size: -; DNA: TGTGCCAGAAGCTTGGACGGGGGGAGCGCAACTAATGAAAAACTGTTTTTT; CDR3: CARSLDGGSATNEKLFF
J: TRBJ2-1; V: TRBV5-1; D: TRBD2; size: -; DNA: TGCGCCAGCAGCTTCCAAGCGGGAGGGGATGAGCAGTTCTTC; CDR3: CASSFQAGGDEQFF
J: TRBJ1-2; V: TRBV18; D: TRBD1; size: -; DNA: TGTGCCAGCTCACCCGGGACAGGGTTTGGCTACACCTTC; CDR3: CASSPGTGFGYTF
J: TRBJ1-4; V: TRBV29-1; D: TRBD1; size: -; DNA: TGCAGCGTCGGACAGGGGAGGCAACTGTTTTTT; CDR3: CSVGQGRQLFF
J: TRBJ2-7; V: TRBV29-1; D: TRBD2; size: once; DNA: TGCAGCGGAGGGGAGGGGCCGATGGGCGAGCAGTACTTC; CDR3: CSGGEGPMGEQYF
J: TRBJ2-5; V: TRBV5-1; D: TRBD2; size: -; DNA: TGCGCCAGCAGATTGACGAGCGGGAGCCGGGAGACCCAGTACTTC; CDR3: CASRLTSGSRETQYF
J: TRBJ2-3; V: TRBV7-9; D: -; size: -; DNA: TGTGCCAGCAGCTTAGGTGGGGAGGCAGATACGCAGTATTTT; CDR3: CASSLGGEADTQYF
J: TRBJ2-5; V: TRBV27; D: TRBD1; size: -; DNA: TGTGCCAGCAGTTTCAGGACAGGGGTTGCAGAGACCCAGTACTTC; CDR3: CASSFRTGVAETQYF
J: TRBJ2-7; V: TRBV27; D: -; size: -; DNA: TGTGCCAGCAGTTTAGCTCCGGGGGAAGGCTACGAGCAGTACTTC; CDR3: CASSLAPGEGYEQYF
J: TRBJ1-2; V: TRBV6-5; D: -; size: -; DNA: TGTGCCAGCGGGAGGGACTATGGCTACACCTTC; CDR3: CASGRDYGYTF
J: TRBJ1-6; V: TRBV10-3; D: TRBD1; size: -; DNA: TGTGCCATCAGTGAGTCGACAGGGGTTGGTAATTCACCCCTCCACTTT; CDR3: CAISESTGVGNSPLHF
J: TRBJ1-6; V: TRBV4-3; D: TRBD1; size: few; DNA: TGCGCCAGCAGCCAAAAAATTGCCACCGGGACAGGGGTAAATTCACCCCTCCACTTT; CDR3: CASSQKIATGTGVNSPLHF
J: TRBJ1-3; V: TRBV5-8; D: -; size: -; DNA: TGTGCCAGCAGCCTCGCGGCCCCGATAAACACCATATATTTT; CDR3: CASSLAAPINTIYF
J: TRBJ2-3; V: TRBV4-2; D: TRBD1; size: -; DNA: TGTGCCAGCAGGCCGGGACAGGGCACAGATACGCAGTATTTT; CDR3: CASRPGQGTDTQYF
J: TRBJ2-2; V: TRBV5-4; D: TRBD2; size: -; DNA: TGTGCCAGCAGCCGCGGGGGGGAGACCAGAACCGGGGAGCTGTTTTTT; CDR3: CASSRGGETRTGELFF
J: TRBJ1-2; V: TRBV19; D: TRBD1; size: once; DNA: TGTGCCAGTAGTATTCACCGGGACAGGGATGGCTACACCTTC; CDR3: CASSIHRDRDGYTF
J: TRBJ2-3; V: TRBV27; D: TRBD2; size: -; DNA: TGTGCCAGCAGGACCGGGACTAGCGCAGATACGCAGTATTTT; CDR3: CASRTGTSADTQYF
J: TRBJ2-1; V: TRBV6-5; D: TRBD1; size: once; DNA: TGTGCCAGCAGGAGACAGGGTGAGTCCTACAATGAGCAGTTCTTC; CDR3: CASRRQGESYNEQFF
J: TRBJ2-1; V: TRBV5-8; D: TRBD2; size: -; DNA: TGTGCCAGCAGCTTGGCCGTGCGGGAGCCCTACAATGAGCAGTTCTTC; CDR3: CASSLAVREPYNEQFF
J: TRBJ2-3; V: TRBV9; D: -; size: -; DNA: TGTGCCAGCAGCGTAATGGGGAGTTTCCCAGATACGCAGTATTTT; CDR3: CASSVMGSFPDTQYF
J: TRBJ2-7; V: TRBV11-3; D: TRBD1; size: -; DNA: TGTGCCAGCAGCTTCGGACAGGAGTACGAGCAGTACTTC; CDR3: CASSFGQEYEQYF
J: TRBJ1-2; V: TRBV14; D: TRBD1; size: -; DNA: TGTGCCAGCAGCCCCAGACAGGGCCCTGACTATGGCTACACCTTC; CDR3: CASSPRQGPDYGYTF
J: TRBJ1-5; V: TRBV7-8; D: -; size: -; DNA: TGTGCCAGCAGCTTACAAGCAGGGCCGATTGGACAGCCCCAGCATTTT; CDR3: CASSLQAGPIGQPQHF
J: TRBJ1-3; V: TRBV10-3; D: -; size: once; DNA: TGTGCCATCAGTGAGTCAACTCCCCGGACTCGCTCTGGAAACACCATATATTTT; CDR3: CAISESTPRTRSGNTIYF
J: TRBJ2-7; V: TRBV5-4; D: TRBD2; size: -; DNA: TGTGCCAGCAGCTTAGGTAGCGGGACCTACGAGCAGTACTTC; CDR3: CASSLGSGTYEQYF
J: TRBJ2-7; V: TRBV5-4; D: TRBD1; size: -; DNA: TGTGCCAGCAGCCCCGATCCGGGACAGGCTTACGAGCAGTACTTC; CDR3: CASSPDPGQAYEQYF
J: TRBJ1-1; V: TRBV19; D: -; size: -; DNA: TGTGCCAGTAGTATAGATGGCAGGCCTACTAGGTGGAGGAACACTGAAGCTTTCTTT; CDR3: CASSIDGRPTRWRNTEAFF
J: TRBJ2-7; V: TRBV28; D: -; size: -; DNA: TGTGCCAGCAGTTTCGGGGGAACCTTCTACGAGCAGTACTTC; CDR3: CASSFGGTFYEQYF
J: TRBJ2-7; V: TRBV7-9; D: TRBD2; size: few; DNA: TGTGCCAGCAGCCCAGGGACTAGCGGAGCCTACGAGCAGTACTTC; CDR3: CASSPGTSGAYEQYF
J: TRBJ1-4; V: TRBV11-2; D: -; size: -; DNA: TGTGCCAGCAGCTTAGTGGGGGCATCTGATGAAAAACTGTTTTTT; CDR3: CASSLVGASDEKLFF
J: TRBJ2-3; V: TRBV7-9; D: -; size: -; DNA: TGTGCCAGCAGCTTAGGTTCCTCAGATACGCAGTATTTT; CDR3: CASSLGSSDTQYF
J: TRBJ2-7; V: TRBV27; D: TRBD2; size: -; DNA: TGTGCCAGCAGTTCCAACCCCGGGGGGTCCTACGAGCAGTACTTC; CDR3: CASSSNPGGSYEQYF
J: TRBJ2-6; V: TRBV6-2/TRBV6-3; D: TRBD1; size: -; DNA: TGTGCCAGCAGTACCGACAGGGGGCGAATTTCCGGGGCCAACGTCCTGACTTTC; CDR3: CASSTDRGRISGANVLTF
J: TRBJ2-5; V: TRBV15; D: TRBD1; size: -; DNA: TGTGCCACCAGCAGGGACAGGGAAGAGACCCAGTACTTC; CDR3: CATSRDREETQYF
J: TRBJ2-5; V: TRBV6-6; D: -; size: -; DNA: TGTGCCAGCAGTCGGCAGCAAGAGACCCAGTACTTC; CDR3: CASSRQQETQYF
J: TRBJ2-5; V: TRBV6-5; D: -; size: -; DNA: TGTGCCAGCAGTTCAGGGAGGGGGCAAGAGACCCAGTACTTC; CDR3: CASSSGRGQETQYF
J: TRBJ2-1; V: TRBV10-3; D: -; size: few; DNA: TGTGCCATCAGTGAGTTGCCAGGGGCGGACAATGAGCAGTTCTTC; CDR3: CAISELPGADNEQFF
J: TRBJ1-2; V: TRBV7-2; D: TRBD1; size: -; DNA: TGTGCCAGCAGCTTAGAGAGAGGGGGCGCCAAATATCTTGGCTACACCTTC; CDR3: CASSLERGGAKYLGYTF
J: TRBJ1-6; V: TRBV10-3; D: TRBD1; size: -; DNA: TGTGCCATCAGTGAGGGGGACAGGCTTAATTCACCCCTCCACTTT; CDR3: CAISEGDRLNSPLHF
J: TRBJ2-7; V: TRBV27; D: TRBD2; size: medium-sized; DNA: TGTGCCAGCGCGGCGGGAGGGGATGGTCACGAGCAGTACTTC; CDR3: CASAAGGDGHEQYF